Sequencing of this TCR beta chain was carried out in a study of blood T cell repertoires in COVID-19. Assay used: immunoSEQ multiplex PCR; TCRdb lists only in-frame clones, some missing. The data contain 400,000 or so clones, more than 80% of them singletons. Everyone who took part was about 18 to 90 years old, and they came from 24 US areas. Notes on this clone: Compared with germline, one end of the junction differs, possibly owing to a read error.

This CDR3 contains 15 residues. Germline-derived CDR1 and CDR2 are SSHAT and FNYEAQ (reference sequence). The rearrangement links TRBV7-7 to TRBJ2-1, with TRBD1 identical over 7 bases. The specimen was PBMCs or T cells enriched from blood (not recorded which). The receptor comes from a man younger than 45 who had recovered from COVID-19. The CDR3 here is CASSPDREWSNEQFF. The CDR3 DNA sequence: TGTGCTAGCAGCCCCGACAGGGAATGGTCCAATGAGCAGTTCTTC.